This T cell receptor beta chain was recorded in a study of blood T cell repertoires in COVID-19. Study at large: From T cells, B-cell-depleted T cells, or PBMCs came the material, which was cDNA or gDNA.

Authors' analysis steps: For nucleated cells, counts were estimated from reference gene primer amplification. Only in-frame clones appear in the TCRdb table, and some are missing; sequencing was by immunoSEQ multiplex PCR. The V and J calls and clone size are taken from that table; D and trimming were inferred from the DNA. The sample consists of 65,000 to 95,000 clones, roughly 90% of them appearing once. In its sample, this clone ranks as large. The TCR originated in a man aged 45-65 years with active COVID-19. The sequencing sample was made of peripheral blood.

The CDR3 protein is CASSLDYTGELFF. The CDR3 DNA follows: TGTGCCAGCAGTTTGGACTACACCGGGGAGCTGTTTTTT. The V and J genes are TRBV28 and TRBJ2-2; the D gene is possibly TRBD2 (5 bases). CDR3 length: 13 amino acids. Germline V CDR1 and CDR2: MDHEN, SYDVKM. Between the trimmed V and J ends, which lost 3 bases and 3 bases, there was a span of 5 bases.